This TCR beta chain comes out of a study of blood T cell repertoires in COVID-19. For the study at large: Both acute and convalescent COVID-19 samples were obtained from the United States, Italy and Spain. The analysed material was cDNA or gDNA that came from T cells, B-cell-depleted T cells, or PBMCs.

As processed by the authors: Using reference gene primer amplification, nucleated cell counts were estimated. Sequencing was performed with immunoSEQ multiplex PCR; in TCRdb, only in-frame clones are kept and a portion is missing. D and trimming were read from the DNA, whereas the V and J calls and clone size are those reported in that table. This repertoire shows some 100,000 clones, about 91% found once; its top ten account for around 8.1%. Source material: peripheral blood. The TCR comes from a woman aged 70-85 years with acute or convalescent COVID-19.

The CDR3 loop reads CATGDSYNEQFF. Written as DNA, the CDR3 is TGTGCCACAGGGGACTCCTACAATGAGCAGTTCTTC. V is TRBV24-1 and J is TRBJ2-1; D is perhaps TRBD1 (5 bases). CDR3 length: 12 amino acids. Trimming removed 10 bases from V and 0 bases from J, with 6 bases in between. CDR1 KGHDR and CDR2 SFDVKD come from the germline V gene.